This T cell receptor (beta chain) was captured in a study of breast tumors, draining lymph nodes, adjacent tissues. TCRdb passed the multiplex PCR reads through MiXCR, listing each CDR3 protein once. This table holds 200,000 or so distinct CDR3 sequences, over 25% found once. The CDR3 consists of 12 residues. V was clipped by 5 bases and J by 13 bases, with 14 bases between them. CDR1 is MNHNY, CDR2 SVGAGI, per germline (reference sequence). Comments on this clonotype: This may stem from a read error, because a much larger clone lies one nucleotide away.

The lymph nodes were axillary draining lymph nodes from breast cancer patients. The J gene is TRBJ1-4, the V gene TRBV6-6, with D perhaps matching TRBD1 (5 bases). The sample taken for sequencing was axillary lymph node tissue. This sequence was found in a female donor with breast cancer. Some clones in this sample may be carry-over from other donors' samples. DNA for the CDR3: TGTGCCAGCAGTCAAAGTGACAGTAGACTGTTTTTT. It is translated as CASSQSDSRLFF.